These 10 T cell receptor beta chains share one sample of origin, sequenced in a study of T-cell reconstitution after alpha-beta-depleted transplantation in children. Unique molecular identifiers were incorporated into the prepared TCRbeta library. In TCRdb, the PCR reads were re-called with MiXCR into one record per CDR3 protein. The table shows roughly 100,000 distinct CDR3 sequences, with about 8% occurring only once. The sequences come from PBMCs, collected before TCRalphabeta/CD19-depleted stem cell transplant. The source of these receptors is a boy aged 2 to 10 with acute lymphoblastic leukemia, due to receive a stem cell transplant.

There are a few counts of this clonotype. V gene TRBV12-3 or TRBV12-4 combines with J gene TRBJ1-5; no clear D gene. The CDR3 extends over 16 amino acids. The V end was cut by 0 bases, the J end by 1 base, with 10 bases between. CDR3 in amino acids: CASSLARGLSNQPQHF. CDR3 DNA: TGTGCCAGCAGTTTAGCTAGAGGTTTAAGCAATCAGCCCCAGCATTTT.

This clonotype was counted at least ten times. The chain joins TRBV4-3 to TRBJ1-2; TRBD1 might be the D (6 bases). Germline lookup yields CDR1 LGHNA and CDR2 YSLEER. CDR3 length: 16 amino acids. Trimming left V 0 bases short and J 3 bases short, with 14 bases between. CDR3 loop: CASSQEPGAIDYGYTF. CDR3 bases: TGCGCCAGCAGCCAAGAACCGGGGGCAATTGACTATGGCTACACCTTC.

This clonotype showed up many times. The CDR3 reads CASSLRLASSYNEQFF. CDR3 coding DNA: TGTGCCAGCAGTTTACGCCTTGCCAGCTCCTACAATGAGCAGTTCTTC. The chain employs TRBV28 and TRBJ2-1; no clear D gene. Germline V CDR1 and CDR2: MDHEN, SYDVKM. There are 16 residues in the CDR3. V was shortened by 2 bases and J by 0 bases, with 11 bases between the two germline ends.

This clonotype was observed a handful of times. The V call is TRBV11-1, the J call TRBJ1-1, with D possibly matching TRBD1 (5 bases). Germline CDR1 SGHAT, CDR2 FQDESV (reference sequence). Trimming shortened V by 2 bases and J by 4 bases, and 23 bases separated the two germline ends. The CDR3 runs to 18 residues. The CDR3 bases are TGTGCCAGCAGCTTAAAGGGAGAAGGGGCGATACGTGCCACTGAAGCTTTCTTT. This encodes CASSLKGEGAIRATEAFF.

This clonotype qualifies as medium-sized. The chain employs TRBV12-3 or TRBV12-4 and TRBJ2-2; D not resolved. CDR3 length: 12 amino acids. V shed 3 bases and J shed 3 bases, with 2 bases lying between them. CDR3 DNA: TGTGCCAGCAGTTTTGACACCGGGGAGCTGTTTTTT. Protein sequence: CASSFDTGELFF.

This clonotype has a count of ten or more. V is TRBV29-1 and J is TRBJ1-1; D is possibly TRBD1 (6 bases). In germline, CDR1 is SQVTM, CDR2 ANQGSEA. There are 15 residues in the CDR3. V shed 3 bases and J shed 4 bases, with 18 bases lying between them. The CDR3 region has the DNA TGCAGCGTTGAGGGTTTCGGCAGGGGAGGCACTGAAGCTTTCTTT. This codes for CSVEGFGRGGTEAFF.

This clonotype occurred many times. DNA of the CDR3: TGTGCCAGCAGTGATGGCGCAGGGGGCGACACCGGGGAGCTGTTTTTT. Translated, it gives CASSDGAGGDTGELFF. The chain is built from TRBV6-4 and TRBJ2-2; 8 bases match TRBD1. CDR1 is MRHNA and CDR2 is SNTAGT in the germline V gene. V lost 3 bases to trimming and J lost 3 bases; unmatched junction nucleotides: 6. This CDR3 region has 16 residues.

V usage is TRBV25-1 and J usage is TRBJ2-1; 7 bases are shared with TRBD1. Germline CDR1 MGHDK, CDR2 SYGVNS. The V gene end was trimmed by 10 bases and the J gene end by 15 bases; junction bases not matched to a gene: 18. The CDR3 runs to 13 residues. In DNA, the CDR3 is TGTGCCATGAGCCCAACTACAGGGGCCCCGGCGTTCTTC. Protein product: CAMSPTTGAPAFF.

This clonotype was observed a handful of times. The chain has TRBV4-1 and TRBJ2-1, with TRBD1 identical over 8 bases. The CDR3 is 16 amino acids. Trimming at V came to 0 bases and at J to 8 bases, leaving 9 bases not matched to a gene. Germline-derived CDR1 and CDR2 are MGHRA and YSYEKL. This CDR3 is CASSQERAGGRHEQFF. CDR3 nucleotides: TGCGCCAGCAGCCAAGAACGGGCAGGGGGCCGACATGAGCAGTTCTTC.

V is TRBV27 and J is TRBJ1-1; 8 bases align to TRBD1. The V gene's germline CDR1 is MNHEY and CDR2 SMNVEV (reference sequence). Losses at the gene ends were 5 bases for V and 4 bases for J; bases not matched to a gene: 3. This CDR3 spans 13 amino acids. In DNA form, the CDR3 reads TGTGCCAGCAGTGTTGACAGGGGCACTGAAGCTTTCTTT. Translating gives CASSVDRGTEAFF.